The 13 T cell receptor beta chains below all came from one sample that was sequenced in a study of blood T cell repertoires in COVID-19. Using immunoSEQ multiplex PCR, the repertoire was profiled, and TCRdb retains in-frame clones only, with some absent. There are 150,000 to 200,000 clones in the sample; around 77% occur only once, and about 18% lies in the top ten. Sequencing was performed on peripheral blood. The receptors originated from a man aged 55 to 70 with active or convalescent COVID-19.

V is TRBV10-3 and J is TRBJ1-2; a possible D gene is TRBD1 (5 bases). Germline loops: CDR1 ENHRY, CDR2 SYGVKD. V lost 1 base to trimming and J lost 3 bases, with 6 bases between them. The length of the CDR3 is 13 residues. CDR3 region: CAISEWDYYGYTF. The CDR3 nucleotides are TGTGCCATCAGTGAGTGGGACTACTATGGCTACACCTTC.

The rearrangement links TRBV6-2 or TRBV6-3 to TRBJ1-5, with D possibly TRBD1 on 5 matching bases. The CDR3 has 16 residues. The V end was cut by 4 bases, the J end by 0 bases, with 13 bases between. In germline, CDR1 is MNHEY, CDR2 SVGEGT. CDR3 in DNA: TGTGCCAGCAGTTCTCTTACAGGCTATAGCAATCAGCCCCAGCATTTT. Translation: CASSSLTGYSNQPQHF.

The chain has TRBV11-3 and TRBJ2-1, with TRBD2 matching 7 bases. The CDR3 is 18 amino acids. Unmatched junction bases numbered 10, after V lost 1 base and J lost 1 base. CDR1 is SGHNT, CDR2 YENEEA, per germline. As DNA, the CDR3 is TGTGCCAGCAGCTTAGGAATAGGCGGGAGAATTTCCTACAATGAGCAGTTCTTC. Translating gives CASSLGIGGRISYNEQFF. Full variable domain (rest looked up from reference TRBV11-3 and TRBJ2-1): EAGVVQSPRYKIIEKKQPVAFWCNPISGHNTLYWYLQNLGQGPELLIRYENEEAVDDSQLPKDRFSAERLKGVDSTLKIQPAELGDSAVYLCASSLGIGGRISYNEQFFGPGTRLTVL.

The chain carries TRBV9 and TRBJ2-2; 12 bases align to TRBD2. This CDR3 is built from 16 residues. Germline assignment: CDR1 SGDLS and CDR2 YYNGEE. With 6 bases clipped from V and 7 bases from J, the junction kept 10 bases outside the gene matches. CDR3: CASTLAGGPRDGELFF. The CDR3 nucleotides read TGTGCCAGCACCCTAGCGGGAGGGCCGCGGGACGGGGAGCTGTTTTTT.

The CDR3 nucleotides read TGTGCCAGCATAGACCGGGGTGGATACGAGCAGTACTTC. As protein: CASIDRGGYEQYF. The chain links TRBV7-9 to TRBJ2-7, with D possibly matching TRBD2 (5 bases). The CDR3 extends over 13 amino acids. Trimming cost V 7 bases and J 4 bases, with 14 bases left between them. Germline values: CDR1 SEHNR, CDR2 FQNEAQ (reference sequence).

This chain links TRBV7-3 with TRBJ2-1, with 9 positions matching TRBD2. The V gene's germline CDR1 is SGHTA and CDR2 FQGTGA. The CDR3 has 14 residues. J lost 14 bases, V lost 5 bases, and 13 bases had no gene match. As DNA, the CDR3 is TGTGCCAGCAGCCCATTAGCGGGAGAGGGCGGGGAGTTCTTC. Its protein is CASSPLAGEGGEFF. The whole variable domain, remainder taken from reference TRBV7-3 and TRBJ2-1, is GAGVSQTPSNKVTEKGKYVELRCDPISGHTALYWYRQSLGQGPEFLIYFQGTGAADDSGLPNDRFFAVRPEGSVSTLKIQRTERGDSAVYLCASSPLAGEGGEFFGPGTRLTVL.

CDR3 bases: TGTGCCAGCAACCCGGGCAGGGGGCAGGGAGAGACCCAGTACTTC. Its protein product is CASNPGRGQGETQYF. This chain joins TRBV7-9 and TRBJ2-5, with 8 bases identical to TRBD1. Germline V gene lookup returns CDR1 SEHNR and CDR2 FQNEAQ (reference sequence). The junction had 11 bases not matched to a gene; V was cut back by 7 bases and J by 4 bases. The CDR3 consists of 15 residues.

This rearrangement joins TRBV19 to TRBJ1-1; tentative D call: TRBD1 (6 bases). This CDR3 is 15 amino acids long. From germline, CDR1 is LNHDA and CDR2 SQIVND (reference sequence). V gave up 3 bases and J gave up 2 bases, with 13 bases separating them. The chain's CDR3 is CASSMWRQVNTEAFF. The DNA of the CDR3 is TGTGCCAGTAGTATGTGGAGACAGGTTAACACTGAAGCTTTCTTT.

This clone was seen a few times. The rearrangement joins TRBV5-1 to TRBJ1-2; TRBD1 aligns across 9 bases. The CDR3 totals 14 residues. V gave up 0 bases and J gave up 8 bases; unmatched junction bases: 5. Looked up from germline, CDR1 is SGHRS and CDR2 is YFSETQ. Written as DNA, the CDR3 is TGCGCCAGCAGCTTGGTGGGGACAGGGAGCGGCTACACCTTC. It codes for CASSLVGTGSGYTF.

This chain connects TRBV13 to TRBJ2-1; 12 positions agree with TRBD2. V lost 6 bases, J lost 6 bases, and 15 bases stayed unmatched. There are 18 residues in the CDR3. Germline CDR1 is PRHDT and CDR2 is FYEKMQ (reference sequence). CDR3 amino acids: CASSFRRPPSGRANEQFF. The CDR3 nucleotides are TGTGCCAGCAGTTTTCGGCGACCTCCTAGCGGGAGGGCCAATGAGCAGTTCTTC.

The chain combines TRBV5-1 with TRBJ1-1; 7 bases line up with TRBD1. Germline CDR1 SGHRS, CDR2 YFSETQ. There are 16 residues in the CDR3. V gave up 4 bases and J gave up 0 bases; unmatched junction bases: 9. The CDR3 region is CASSLGTATLNTEAFF. As DNA, the CDR3 is TGCGCCAGCAGCCTGGGGACAGCCACTCTGAACACTGAAGCTTTCTTT.

The chain recombines TRBV10-3 with TRBJ2-1; TRBD1 agrees at 9 bases. The CDR3 consists of 14 residues. V lost 10 bases, J lost 4 bases, and 8 bases stayed unmatched. Germline CDR1 ENHRY, CDR2 SYGVKD. The CDR3 loop is CATEQGAGYNEQFF. The CDR3 region has the DNA TGTGCCACCGAACAGGGGGCTGGTTACAATGAGCAGTTCTTC.

The rearrangement joins TRBV19 to TRBJ2-6; D remains unclear. Looked up from germline, CDR1 is LNHDA and CDR2 is SQIVND (reference sequence). The germline V and J ends were trimmed by 5 bases and 2 bases, with 19 bases remaining between them. CDR3 size: 18 residues. DNA for the CDR3: TGTGCCAGTAGTGGAAACAGCCCCTGGGCTGCTGGGGCCAACGTCCTGACTTTC. This encodes CASSGNSPWAAGANVLTF.